This TCR beta chain appears in the sequencing data of a study of blood T cell repertoires in COVID-19. On the study more broadly: Sources were T cells, B-cell-depleted T cells, or PBMCs; the material itself was cDNA or gDNA.

This clone was observed a few times. Authors' methods: The authors estimated nucleated cell counts from reference gene primer amplification. Profiled with immunoSEQ multiplex PCR; TCRdb holds only in-frame clones, not every one. V and J calls and clone size are given by that table; D and trimming were obtained from the DNA. The table lists some 400,000 clones, more than 75% of them singletons, with approximately 1% in the top ten. Trimming at V came to 3 bases and at J to 8 bases, leaving 6 bases not matched to a gene. Germline V gene sequence: CDR1 SGHTA, CDR2 FQGNSA. CDR3 length: 13 amino acids. The sequence was collected from a human donor with acute or convalescent COVID-19. The donor label of this sample is uncertain. The sample was peripheral blood. The chain carries TRBV7-2 and TRBJ1-1; TRBD1 agrees at 7 bases. The CDR3 reads CASSFTWTGEAFF. In DNA form, the CDR3 reads TGTGCCAGCAGCTTCACCTGGACAGGCGAAGCTTTCTTT.